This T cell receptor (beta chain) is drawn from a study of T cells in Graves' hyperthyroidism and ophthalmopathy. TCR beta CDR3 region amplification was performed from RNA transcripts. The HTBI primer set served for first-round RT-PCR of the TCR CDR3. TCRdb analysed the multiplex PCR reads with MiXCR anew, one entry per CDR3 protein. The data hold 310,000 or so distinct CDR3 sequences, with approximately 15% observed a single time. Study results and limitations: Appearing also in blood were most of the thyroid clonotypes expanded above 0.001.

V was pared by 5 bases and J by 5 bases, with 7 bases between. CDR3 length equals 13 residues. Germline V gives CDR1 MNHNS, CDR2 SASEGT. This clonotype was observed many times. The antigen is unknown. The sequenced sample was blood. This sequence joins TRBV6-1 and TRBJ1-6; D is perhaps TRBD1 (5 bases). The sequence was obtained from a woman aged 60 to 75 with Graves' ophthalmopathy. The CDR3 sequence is CASSQTDNSPLHF. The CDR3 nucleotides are TGTGCCAGCAGTCAGACAGATAATTCACCCCTCCACTTT.